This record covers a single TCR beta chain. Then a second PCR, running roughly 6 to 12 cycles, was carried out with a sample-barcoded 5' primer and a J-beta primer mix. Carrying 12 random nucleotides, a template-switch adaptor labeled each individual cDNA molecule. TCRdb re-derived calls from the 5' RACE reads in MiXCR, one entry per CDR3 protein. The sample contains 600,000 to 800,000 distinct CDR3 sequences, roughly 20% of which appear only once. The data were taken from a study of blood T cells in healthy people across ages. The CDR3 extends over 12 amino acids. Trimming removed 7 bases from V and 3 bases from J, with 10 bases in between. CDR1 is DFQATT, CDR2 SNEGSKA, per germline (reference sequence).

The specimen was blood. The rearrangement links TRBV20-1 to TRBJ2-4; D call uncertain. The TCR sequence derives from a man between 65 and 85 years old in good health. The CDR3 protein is CSGARDKNIQYF. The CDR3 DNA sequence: TGCAGTGGGGCTAGGGACAAAAACATTCAGTACTTC.